The 25 T cell receptor beta chains below come from one sample, sequenced in a study of T-cell memory formation after mild COVID-19. TCRdb processed the 5' RACE reads anew with MiXCR; each CDR3 protein has one entry. The table lists about 390,000 distinct CDR3 sequences, roughly 15% of them singletons. The material sequenced was PBMCs or a T cell subset sorted from them (not recorded which). These TCRs come from a man younger than 30 who had mild COVID-19 (a few samples of this study predate the infection). Cell type and time point are not known.

The chain joins TRBV12-3 or TRBV12-4 to TRBJ2-7; the match to TRBD1 covers 7 bases. This CDR3 region has 13 residues. The V and J ends lost 2 bases and 6 bases, in that order; junction bases with no gene match: 4. The CDR3 nucleotides read TGTGCCAGCAGTTTACTACCAGGGGGCGAGCAGTACTTC. Translated: CASSLLPGGEQYF.

In this sample, this clonotype turned up many times. The chain carries TRBV7-6 and TRBJ2-7, with D hard to call. Per germline, CDR1 SGHVS and CDR2 FNYEAQ. There are 15 residues in the CDR3. V was trimmed by 4 bases and J by 0 bases, leaving 13 bases between them. CDR3 nucleotides: TGTGCCAGCAGCTCCATACCCGAGGCCTCCTACGAGCAGTACTTC. It is translated as CASSSIPEASYEQYF.

V usage is TRBV11-2 and J usage is TRBJ2-3, with 7 bases matching TRBD2. J was trimmed by 4 bases and V by 0 bases; bases with no gene match: 4. CDR3 length: 15 residues. Germline V gene lookup returns CDR1 SGHAT and CDR2 FQNNGV. CDR3 sequence reads: CASSLERTSPDTQYF. CDR3 nucleotide sequence: TGTGCCAGCAGCTTAGAGCGGACTAGTCCAGATACGCAGTATTTT.

The rearrangement uses TRBV7-2 and TRBJ1-2, with D unresolved. This CDR3 comprises 12 residues. Trimming took off 5 bases at V and 7 bases at J, with 11 bases between the two ends. Germline V CDR1 and CDR2: SGHTA, FQGNSA. CDR3 region: CASSQTRLGYTF. CDR3 nucleotides: TGTGCCAGCAGCCAAACCAGGCTTGGCTACACCTTC.

The chain uses TRBV12-3 or TRBV12-4 and TRBJ1-4, with 7 nucleotides matching TRBD1. CDR3 size: 14 residues. The junction had 8 bases not matched to a gene; V was cut back by 6 bases and J by 7 bases. The CDR3 loop is CASRRGRAGEKLFF. The CDR3 bases are TGTGCCAGCAGAAGGGGGCGGGCAGGTGAAAAACTGTTTTTT.

The J gene is TRBJ2-7, the V gene TRBV4-1; 9 bases map to TRBD2. J was trimmed by 4 bases and V by 3 bases; bases with no gene match: 1. CDR3 length: 13 residues. Germline V gene data show CDR1 as MGHRA and CDR2 as YSYEKL. The CDR3 spells CASSHAGGYEQYF. The CDR3 nucleotides are TGCGCCAGCAGCCACGCGGGGGGGTACGAGCAGTACTTC.

The chain joins TRBV7-9 to TRBJ1-1; D ambiguous. Germline loops: CDR1 SEHNR, CDR2 FQNEAQ (reference sequence). This CDR3 contains 12 residues. The V gene lost 4 bases and the J gene lost 12 bases, with 15 bases spanning the gap. The CDR3, as DNA: TGTGCCAGCAGCTCCGGCGGATTGGGAACTTTCTTT. Encoded protein: CASSSGGLGTFF.

The chain couples TRBV9 to TRBJ2-5, with D possibly being TRBD2 (6 bases). The CDR3 is made up of 16 amino acids. Between the trimmed V and J ends, which lost 1 base and 0 bases, there was a span of 13 bases. Germline V gives CDR1 SGDLS, CDR2 YYNGEE. As DNA, the CDR3 is TGTGCCAGCAGCGTATTAGGCGGGGCGTACCAAGAGACCCAGTACTTC. The encoded protein is CASSVLGGAYQETQYF. Variable domain in full (rest from reference TRBV9 and TRBJ2-5): DSGVTQTPKHLITATGQRVTLRCSPRSGDLSVYWYQQSLDQGLQFLIQYYNGEERAKGNILERFSAQQFPDLHSELNLSSLELGDSALYFCASSVLGGAYQETQYFGPGTRLLVL.

This clonotype was detected only once. V usage is TRBV28 and J usage is TRBJ1-6; D gene unclear. Per the germline V gene, CDR1 is MDHEN and CDR2 is SYDVKM. This CDR3 has 14 amino acids. Trimming stripped 7 bases from V and 4 bases from J, with 11 bases between. The CDR3 protein is CASNLREYNSPLHF. In nucleotides, the CDR3 is TGTGCCAGCAACCTAAGGGAATATAATTCACCCCTCCACTTT.

The sample holds a few counts of this clonotype. The rearrangement links TRBV6-6 to TRBJ2-7, with 8 nucleotides matching TRBD1. The germline V gene has CDR1 MNHNY and CDR2 SVGAGI (reference sequence). The V gene end was trimmed by 4 bases and the J gene end by 8 bases; junction bases not matched to a gene: 10. This CDR3 spans 14 amino acids. In DNA, the CDR3 is TGTGCCAGCAGTTCGAGGACAGGGTCCCCGCAGCAGTACTTC. Encoded protein: CASSSRTGSPQQYF.

The chain uses TRBV12-3 or TRBV12-4 and TRBJ2-5; the D gene could be TRBD1 or TRBD2 (5 bases each). The CDR3 extends over 14 amino acids. V lost 3 bases and J lost 6, with 14 bases in between. The CDR3 DNA reads as TGTGCCAGCAGTTTGGGGCCGTTCGGGAAGACCCAGTACTTC. Protein: CASSLGPFGKTQYF.

This clonotype was counted once. The chain is built from TRBV11-2 and TRBJ2-5; D is perhaps TRBD2 (6 bases). The V end lost 6 bases, the J end lost 5 bases, and 16 bases lay between the germline ends. This CDR3 spans 14 amino acids. Germline assignment: CDR1 SGHAT and CDR2 FQNNGV. The CDR3 is CASRGPTGEETQYF. The CDR3 region has the DNA TGTGCCAGCAGAGGTCCTACGGGAGAGGAGACCCAGTACTTC.

This clonotype was observed a handful of times. The chain has TRBV15 and TRBJ1-2; 12 bases line up with TRBD1. V lost 4 bases to trimming and J lost 7 bases; unmatched junction nucleotides: 7. The CDR3 has 15 amino acids. Germline CDR1 reads LNHNV; CDR2 reads YYDKDF (reference sequence). The chain's CDR3 is CATSTWDRGLSGYTF. As DNA, the CDR3 is TGTGCCACCAGCACCTGGGACAGGGGGCTCTCTGGCTACACCTTC. Drawing the rest from reference TRBV15 and TRBJ1-2, the complete variable domain is DAMVIQNPRYQVTQFGKPVTLSCSQTLNHNVMYWYQQKSSQAPKLLFHYYDKDFNNEADTPDNFQSRRPNTSFCFLDIRSPGLGDTAMYLCATSTWDRGLSGYTFGSGTRLTVV.

This clonotype has ten or more counts. The genes are TRBV28 and TRBJ2-2; 9 nucleotides align to TRBD2. Per germline, CDR1 MDHEN and CDR2 SYDVKM. The ends lost 4 bases at V and 0 bases at J; junction bases unmatched: 12. The CDR3 is 19 residues long. This chain's CDR3 is CASSSSWRGGFTNTGELFF. The DNA for the CDR3 is TGTGCCAGCAGTTCCTCCTGGCGGGGGGGTTTCACGAACACCGGGGAGCTGTTTTTT.

The genes are TRBV20-1 and TRBJ2-7, with 8 positions matching TRBD2. Looked up from germline, CDR1 is DFQATT and CDR2 is SNEGSKA (reference sequence). CDR3 size: 13 residues. Germline trimming cut 3 bases from V and 2 bases from J; bases unmatched to any gene: 3. The CDR3 here is CSARVSGTYEQYF. The CDR3 coding sequence is TGCAGTGCTAGGGTTAGCGGGACCTACGAGCAGTACTTC.

The J gene is TRBJ2-2, the V gene TRBV6-5, with 7 bases fitting TRBD1. Germline V gives CDR1 MNHEY, CDR2 SVGAGI. With V trimmed by 5 bases and J by 6 bases, 6 bases remained unmatched. The CDR3 is 14 residues long. CDR3 sequence (DNA): TGTGCCAGCAGTCTACAGGGGTTAGCCGGGGAGCTGTTTTTT. Translated: CASSLQGLAGELFF.

This clonotype was seen only a few times. This chain's CDR3 is CASSPGREYEQYF. As DNA, the CDR3 is TGCGCCAGCAGCCCCGGGAGGGAATACGAGCAGTACTTC. This rearrangement joins TRBV4-3 to TRBJ2-7; TRBD2 agrees at 8 bases. This CDR3 contains 13 residues. Trimming at V came to 4 bases and at J to 4 bases, leaving 3 bases not matched to a gene. CDR1 is LGHNA and CDR2 is YSLEER in the germline V gene.

J is TRBJ2-5 and V is TRBV6-2 or TRBV6-3; D gene uncertain. Looked up from germline, CDR1 is MNHEY and CDR2 is SVGEGT. CDR3 length: 13 residues. Deletions cut 0 bases from V and 5 bases from J, with 7 bases between. CDR3 loop: CASSYSYRETQYF. In DNA, the CDR3 is TGTGCCAGCAGTTACTCGTATCGGGAGACCCAGTACTTC.

V and J are TRBV6-2 or TRBV6-3 and TRBJ1-3; D call uncertain. V was shortened by 7 bases and J by 0 bases, with 10 bases between the two germline ends. CDR3 length: 14 residues. Per germline, CDR1 MNHEY and CDR2 SVGEGT. CDR3 in DNA: TGTGCCAGCAATCGGAGAAACTCTGGAAACACCATATATTTT. Translation gives CASNRRNSGNTIYF.

This clonotype has more than one count but fewer than ten. The chain carries TRBV20-1 and TRBJ2-7; D assignment may be TRBD1 or TRBD2 (5 bases each). This CDR3 region has 15 residues. The V end was cut by 1 base, the J end by 1 base, with 14 bases between. Germline values: CDR1 DFQATT, CDR2 SNEGSKA (reference sequence). CDR3 sequence reads: CSARAGRDWSYEQYF. The CDR3 bases are TGCAGTGCTAGAGCAGGGAGAGACTGGTCCTACGAGCAGTACTTC.

This clonotype appeared many times. The J gene is TRBJ2-5, the V gene TRBV9; a possible D gene is TRBD1 (6 bases). Germline values: CDR1 SGDLS, CDR2 YYNGEE. This CDR3 comprises 14 residues. The germline V and J ends were trimmed by 4 bases and 5 bases, with 15 bases remaining between them. The DNA of the CDR3 is TGTGCCAGCAGCCCTCCCAGGGGTGGGGAGACCCAGTACTTC. Its protein product is CASSPPRGGETQYF.

This clonotype was counted a few times. V is TRBV24-1 and J is TRBJ2-7; the D call may be TRBD1 or TRBD2 (6 bases each). The ends were cut back, 5 bases at V and 6 bases at J, with 13 bases in the middle. Germline CDR1 KGHDR, CDR2 SFDVKD. The CDR3 extends over 13 amino acids. The CDR3 region is CATSAAGGSEQYF. The CDR3, as DNA: TGTGCCACCAGTGCCGCCGGGGGCAGCGAGCAGTACTTC.

The gene calls are TRBV7-9 and TRBJ2-7, with 9 bases identical to TRBD1. Germline V CDR1 and CDR2: SEHNR, FQNEAQ (reference sequence). V lost 6 bases and J lost 1; bases outside the gene matches: 13. The CDR3 sequence is 17 residues long. This CDR3 is CASRDTGGSMKSYEQYV. In nucleotides, the CDR3 is TGTGCCAGCAGGGACACAGGGGGCTCGATGAAGTCCTACGAGCAGTACGTC.

This clonotype was counted only a few times. V gene TRBV11-2 combines with J gene TRBJ2-2, with 9 bases lining up with TRBD1. The V gene's germline CDR1 is SGHAT and CDR2 FQNNGV. This CDR3 is 17 amino acids long. V shed 1 base, J shed 5 bases, and the junction held 8 bases outside the gene matches. CDR3 sequence reads: CASSLGPGQGGTGELFF. Here the CDR3 DNA reads TGTGCCAGCAGCTTAGGACCGGGACAGGGAGGGACCGGGGAGCTGTTTTTT.

This clonotype was counted many times. The chain recombines TRBV6-2 or TRBV6-3 with TRBJ2-1; TRBD2 matches at 9 bases. Trimming cost V 1 base and J 8 bases; bases outside gene matches: 6. The germline CDR1 and CDR2 sequences are MNHEY and SVGEGT. There are 15 residues in the CDR3. CDR3 sequence (DNA): TGTGCCAGCAGTTACTACCGGCGGGGGGGCGATGAGCAGTTCTTC. This codes for CASSYYRRGGDEQFF.